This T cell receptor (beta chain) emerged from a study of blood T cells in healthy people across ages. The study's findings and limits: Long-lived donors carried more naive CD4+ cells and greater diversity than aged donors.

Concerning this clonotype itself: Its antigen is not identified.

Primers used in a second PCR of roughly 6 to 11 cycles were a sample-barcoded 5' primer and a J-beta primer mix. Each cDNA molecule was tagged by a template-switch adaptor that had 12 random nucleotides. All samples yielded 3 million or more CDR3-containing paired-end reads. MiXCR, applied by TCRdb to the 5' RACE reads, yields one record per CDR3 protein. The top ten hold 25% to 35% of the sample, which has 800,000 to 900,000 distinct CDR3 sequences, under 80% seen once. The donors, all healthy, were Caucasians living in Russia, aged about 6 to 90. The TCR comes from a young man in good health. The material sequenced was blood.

The CDR3 is CASSKLDTQYF. The DNA for the CDR3 is TGTGCCAGCAGCAAGCTAGATACGCAGTATTTT. The chain couples TRBV4-2 to TRBJ2-3; D is unclear. The CDR3 has 11 residues. V was clipped by 5 bases and J by 5 bases, with 5 bases between them. Germline V gives CDR1 LGHNA, CDR2 YNFKEQ.